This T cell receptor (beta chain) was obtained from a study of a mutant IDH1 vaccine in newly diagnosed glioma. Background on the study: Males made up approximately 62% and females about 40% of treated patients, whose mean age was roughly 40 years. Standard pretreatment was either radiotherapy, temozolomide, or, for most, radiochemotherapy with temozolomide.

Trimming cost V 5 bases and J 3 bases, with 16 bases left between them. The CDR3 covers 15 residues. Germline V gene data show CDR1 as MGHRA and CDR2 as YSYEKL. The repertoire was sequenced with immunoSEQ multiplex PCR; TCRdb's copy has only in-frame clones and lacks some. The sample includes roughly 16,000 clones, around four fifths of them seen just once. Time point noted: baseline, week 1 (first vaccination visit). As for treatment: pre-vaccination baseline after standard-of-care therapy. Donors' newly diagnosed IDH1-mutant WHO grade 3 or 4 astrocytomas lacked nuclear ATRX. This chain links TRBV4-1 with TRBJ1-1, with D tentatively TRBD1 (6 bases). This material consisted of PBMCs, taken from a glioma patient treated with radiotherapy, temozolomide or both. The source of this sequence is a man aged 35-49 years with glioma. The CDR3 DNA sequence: TGCGCCAGCAGCTCTCACAGGGTGAGGGACACTGAAGCTTTCTTT. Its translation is CASSSHRVRDTEAFF.